The 29 T cell receptor beta chains given below trace back to one sample, sequenced in a study of persistence of HIV-infected CD4 T cells. The libraries were made with immunoSEQ version 4 in survey mode. Sequencing used immunoSEQ multiplex PCR; TCRdb keeps in-frame clones, though not all of them. The repertoire consists of about 46,000 clones, with 90% occurring once and the leading ten covering around 3.4%. These receptors lack a known antigen. Nonspecific anti-CD3/anti-CD28 bead stimulation represents the broad CD4+ T cell repertoire. Sorting selected CD4+ T cells upregulating both CD40 ligand and CD69. This material consisted of CD4+ T cells sorted from PBMCs after approximately 18-hour stimulation, taken from a patient who received antiretroviral therapy. The receptors derive from an adult woman with HIV who was CMV-seropositive.

This clone was picked up one time. This chain uses TRBV18 with TRBJ2-3; D may match TRBD1 or TRBD2 (5 bases each). V was pared by 6 bases and J by 4 bases, with 17 bases between. This CDR3 contains 15 residues. Germline CDR1 and CDR2: KGHSH and LQKENI. The CDR3 DNA reads TGTGCCAGCTCCCTGTTGGGGGAGAGAGCAGATACGCAGTATTTT. Translated: CASSLLGERADTQYF.

The V call is TRBV11-1, the J call TRBJ1-5, with 9 bases lining up with TRBD1. V lost 5 bases to trimming and J lost 4 bases; unmatched junction nucleotides: 6. This CDR3 contains 15 residues. Per the germline V gene, CDR1 is SGHAT and CDR2 is FQDESV (reference sequence). The CDR3, as DNA: TGTGCCAGCAGCCCCGGACAGGGGCCTAATCAGCCCCAGCATTTT. This gives the protein CASSPGQGPNQPQHF.

CDR3 nucleotide sequence: TGTGCCAGCACCAAGGACTGGGGCCGGGGCACTGAAGCTTTCTTT. Protein sequence: CASTKDWGRGTEAFF. This chain uses TRBV6-5 with TRBJ1-1; tentative D call: TRBD1 (5 bases). V lost 7 bases, J lost 4 bases, and 19 bases lay in between. Germline V lookup: CDR1 MNHEY, CDR2 SVGAGI. This CDR3 is built from 15 residues.

This clone has a handful of counts. The chain employs TRBV5-1 and TRBJ1-6; a possible D gene is TRBD1 (6 bases). CDR3 length: 15 amino acids. Germline loops: CDR1 SGHRS, CDR2 YFSETQ. Trimming cost V 5 bases and J 11 bases, with 20 bases left between them. This CDR3 is CASRAVGGADPPLHF. The DNA for the CDR3 is TGCGCCAGCAGGGCCGTGGGGGGCGCCGACCCACCCCTCCACTTT.

The V gene is TRBV28, the J gene TRBJ1-2; no firm D call. Germline CDR1 MDHEN, CDR2 SYDVKM. V lost 5 bases, J lost 1 base, and 23 bases lay in between. CDR3 length: 18 amino acids. The CDR3 sequence: CASSPSRAGTHVNYGYTF. The CDR3 nucleotides are TGTGCCAGCAGTCCCTCGAGGGCCGGAACCCACGTTAACTATGGCTACACCTTC.

The rearrangement links TRBV21-1 to TRBJ1-3. TRBV21-1 counts as a pseudogene. The CDR3 has 17 amino acids. The CDR3 DNA reads as TGTGCCAGCAGAGCATCGTTAGCTACACACGCACGAAACACCATATATTTT. Its protein product is CASRASLATHARNTIYF.

The chain couples TRBV15 to TRBJ2-7; possibly TRBD1 for D (5 bases). This CDR3 region has 15 residues. CDR1 and CDR2 (germline): LNHNV, YYDKDF (reference sequence). Trimming took off 3 bases at V and 2 bases at J, with 14 bases between the two ends. CDR3 amino acids: CATSSLQGSAYEQYF. DNA of the CDR3: TGTGCCACCAGCAGCCTCCAGGGTTCGGCCTACGAGCAGTACTTC.

The chain has TRBV4-3 and TRBJ1-2; D remains ambiguous. Trimming removed 0 bases at V and 0 bases at J, with 11 bases between. The CDR3 consists of 16 residues. Germline V gives CDR1 LGHNA, CDR2 YSLEER. CDR3 in DNA: TGCGCCAGCAGCCAAGATGGGTATTCTACTAACTATGGCTACACCTTC. Protein product: CASSQDGYSTNYGYTF.

J is TRBJ1-1 and V is TRBV4-1; D unresolved. Germline V gene lookup returns CDR1 MGHRA and CDR2 YSYEKL. The CDR3 is made up of 19 amino acids. Trimming stripped 4 bases from V and 1 base from J, with 25 bases between. In nucleotides, the CDR3 is TGCGCCAGCAGCCGATTTAGACCGGAAGGTCGCGGCACGAACACTGAAGCTTTCTTT. It encodes CASSRFRPEGRGTNTEAFF.

CDR3 DNA sequence: TGTGCCACCAGTGAAACCGGATTCGGGCGCACAGATACGCAGTATTTT. Protein: CATSETGFGRTDTQYF. The chain employs TRBV24-1 and TRBJ2-3; D unresolved. The CDR3 has 16 residues. Trimming cost V 4 bases and J 1 base, with 14 bases left between them. CDR1 KGHDR and CDR2 SFDVKD come from the germline V gene.

The V and J genes are TRBV27 and TRBJ2-3; 10 nucleotides align to TRBD2. The CDR3 has 18 amino acids. Germline V lookup: CDR1 MNHEY, CDR2 SMNVEV (reference sequence). V gave up 5 bases and J gave up 0 bases; unmatched junction bases: 11. In DNA, the CDR3 is TGTGCCAGCAGTCCCCCCCCTAGCGGGGGTACTAGCACAGATACGCAGTATTTT. This codes for CASSPPPSGGTSTDTQYF.

DNA of the CDR3: TGTGCCAGCAGCTTAGGCCGACACTACGAGCAGTACTTC. It yields the protein CASSLGRHYEQYF. The V gene is TRBV7-9, the J gene TRBJ2-7; no definite D call. The CDR3 runs 13 residues. Germline CDR1 SEHNR, CDR2 FQNEAQ (reference sequence). V lost 1 base and J 3 bases, leaving 7 bases between the germline ends.

This chain connects TRBV7-2 to TRBJ2-7; perhaps TRBD2 as D (6 bases). This CDR3 spans 14 amino acids. Deletions cut 5 bases from V and 0 bases from J, with 11 bases between. Germline CDR1 reads SGHTA; CDR2 reads FQGNSA. Here the CDR3 reads CASSPRAGSYEQYF. In DNA, the CDR3 is TGTGCCAGCAGCCCCCGAGCGGGCTCCTACGAGCAGTACTTC.

The chain is built from TRBV28 and TRBJ1-6, with 7 positions matching TRBD1. V lost 6 bases, J lost 7 bases, and 12 bases stayed unmatched. The germline gives CDR1 MDHEN, CDR2 SYDVKM. CDR3 length: 16 residues. The CDR3 protein is CASSLRQGTKNSPLHF. In DNA form, the CDR3 reads TGTGCCAGCAGCCTCCGACAGGGAACAAAGAATTCACCCCTCCACTTT.

The genes are TRBV2 and TRBJ2-3, with D maybe TRBD2 (5 bases). Trimming removed 7 bases from V and 11 bases from J, with 13 bases in between. The CDR3 has 11 amino acids. Germline-derived CDR1 and CDR2 are SNHLY and FYNNEI. CDR3 coding DNA: TGTGCCAGCAAAGTGGAGGTCGAGCAGTATTTT. Translated: CASKVEVEQYF.

The V call is TRBV30, the J call TRBJ1-1; 8 bases line up with TRBD1. The J segment lost 6 bases and the V segment lost 3 bases, leaving 6 bases of the junction unmatched. CDR1 is GTSNPN, CDR2 SVGIG, per germline (reference sequence). The length of the CDR3 is 13 residues. The CDR3 DNA follows: TGTGCCTGGAGAGGGCAGGGGGCCCCTGAAGCTTTCTTT. This translates into CAWRGQGAPEAFF.

The J gene is TRBJ1-2, the V gene TRBV6-5; D is unclear. This CDR3 has 14 amino acids. V lost 7 bases, J lost 4 bases, and 16 bases lay in between. In germline, CDR1 is MNHEY, CDR2 SVGAGI. CDR3 amino acids: CASIPPGYFYGYTF. The CDR3 DNA sequence: TGTGCCAGCATCCCACCTGGGTATTTCTATGGCTACACCTTC.

The chain recombines TRBV7-9 with TRBJ2-5, with a tentative D call TRBD2 (6 bases). This CDR3 is 15 amino acids long. V gave up 4 bases and J gave up 5 bases, with 17 bases separating them. From germline, CDR1 is SEHNR and CDR2 FQNEAQ (reference sequence). The CDR3 here is CASSWALGGLETQYF. CDR3 bases: TGTGCCAGCAGCTGGGCGCTCGGGGGATTGGAGACCCAGTACTTC.

V is TRBV2 and J is TRBJ1-6; no reliable D call. The CDR3 is made up of 16 amino acids. The V end was cut by 5 bases, the J end by 6 bases, with 17 bases between. Per the germline V gene, CDR1 is SNHLY and CDR2 is FYNNEI. CDR3 amino acids: CASSRRDPAFNSPLHF. CDR3 sequence (DNA): TGTGCCAGCAGTAGAAGGGATCCCGCCTTTAATTCACCCCTCCACTTT.

The V call is TRBV4-2, the J call TRBJ2-1; TRBD1 matches 7 bases. The trim removed 0 bases at V and 6 bases at J, leaving 14 bases unmatched. Germline assignment: CDR1 LGHNA and CDR2 YNFKEQ. This CDR3 spans 18 amino acids. The CDR3 sequence: CASSQDWRNRGVGNEQFF. Here the CDR3 DNA reads TGTGCCAGCAGCCAAGATTGGAGGAACAGGGGAGTGGGCAATGAGCAGTTCTTC.

The rearrangement uses TRBV3-1 (or the pseudogene TRBV3-2) and TRBJ2-7, with D possibly being TRBD2 (5 bases). The CDR3 extends over 12 amino acids. Germline V gives CDR1 LGHDT, CDR2 YNNKEL (reference sequence). Trimming stripped 2 bases from V and 6 bases from J, with 8 bases between. CDR3 protein: CASSQREGEQYF. In DNA, the CDR3 is TGTGCCAGCAGCCAACGGGAAGGCGAGCAGTACTTC.

V and J are TRBV5-1 and TRBJ2-2; 11 bases are a match to TRBD2. The junction had 9 bases not matched to a gene; V was cut back by 4 bases and J by 13 bases. CDR1 SGHRS and CDR2 YFSETQ come from the germline V gene. This CDR3 has 14 amino acids. In DNA, the CDR3 is TGCGCCAGCAGCCCGGGACTAGCGGATAAAGGGCTGTTTTTT. It specifies CASSPGLADKGLFF. Drawing the rest from reference TRBV5-1 and TRBJ2-2, the complete variable domain is KAGVTQTPRYLIKTRGQQVTLSCSPISGHRSVSWYQQTPGQGLQFLFEYFSETQRNKGNFPGRFSGRQFSNSRSEMNVSTLELGDSALYLCASSPGLADKGLFFGEGSRLTVL.

This rearrangement joins TRBV28 to TRBJ1-5, with TRBD1 as a possible D gene (5 bases). The CDR3 loop spans 16 amino acids. Trimming took off 3 bases at V and 6 bases at J, with 18 bases between the two ends. Germline V CDR1 and CDR2: MDHEN, SYDVKM. The CDR3 is CASSFAGRGKGQPQHF. CDR3 DNA: TGTGCCAGCAGTTTTGCAGGGAGGGGAAAGGGTCAGCCCCAGCATTTT.

The chain recombines TRBV5-1 with TRBJ1-2; 7 positions agree with TRBD1. The CDR3 covers 15 residues. Trimming cost V 4 bases and J 2 bases; bases outside gene matches: 8. Germline V gives CDR1 SGHRS, CDR2 YFSETQ. The CDR3 region has the DNA TGCGCCAGCAGCCCCGGGACAGTTCCAAACTATGGCTACACCTTC. Its translation is CASSPGTVPNYGYTF.

J is TRBJ1-1 and V is TRBV2; D not resolved. Trimming took 6 bases from V and 2 from J, leaving 4 bases between them. The CDR3 runs 11 residues. Germline V lookup: CDR1 SNHLY, CDR2 FYNNEI. The CDR3 coding sequence is TGTGCCAGCAGAGTCAACACTGAAGCTTTCTTT. Translated, it gives CASRVNTEAFF.

V usage is TRBV4-3 and J usage is TRBJ2-3, with TRBD2 matching 12 bases. J lost 6 bases, V lost 1 base, and 5 bases had no gene match. There are 16 residues in the CDR3. Germline V CDR1 and CDR2: LGHNA, YSLEER. The CDR3 sequence: CASSQGTSGEGDTQYF. Written as DNA, the CDR3 is TGCGCCAGCAGCCAAGGGACTAGCGGGGAGGGCGATACGCAGTATTTT.

A few counts support this clone. This chain connects TRBV7-9 to TRBJ1-5; 7 bases are a match to TRBD1. Germline lookup yields CDR1 SEHNR and CDR2 FQNEAQ (reference sequence). The CDR3 loop spans 17 amino acids. Trimming removed 8 bases from V and 4 bases from J; junction bases left unmatched: 17. This CDR3 reads CASSKLGRGKGNQPQHF. CDR3 coding DNA: TGTGCCAGCTCTAAACTAGGCAGGGGGAAGGGGAATCAGCCCCAGCATTTT.

The V gene is TRBV18, the J gene TRBJ2-7, with D hard to call. V lost 8 bases and J lost 5, with 10 bases in between. The CDR3 sequence is 11 residues long. Germline CDR1 is KGHSH and CDR2 is LQKENI. The CDR3 here is CASRVSHEQYF. CDR3 DNA sequence: TGTGCCAGCCGCGTTAGCCACGAGCAGTACTTC. The complete variable domain, with remaining parts taken from reference TRBV18 and TRBJ2-7, reads NAGVMQNPRHLVRRRGQEARLRCSPMKGHSHVYWYRQLPEEGLKFMVYLQKENIIDESGMPKERFSAEFPKEGPSILRIQQVVRGDSAAYFCASRVSHEQYFGPGTRLTVT.

V is TRBV28 and J is TRBJ2-3; a possible D gene is TRBD2 (6 bases). V was clipped by 7 bases and J by 4 bases, with 18 bases between them. The germline gives CDR1 MDHEN, CDR2 SYDVKM. CDR3 length: 15 residues. Here the CDR3 reads CASKPAGSGADTQYF. CDR3 in DNA: TGTGCCAGCAAACCTGCGGGGTCCGGGGCAGATACGCAGTATTTT.